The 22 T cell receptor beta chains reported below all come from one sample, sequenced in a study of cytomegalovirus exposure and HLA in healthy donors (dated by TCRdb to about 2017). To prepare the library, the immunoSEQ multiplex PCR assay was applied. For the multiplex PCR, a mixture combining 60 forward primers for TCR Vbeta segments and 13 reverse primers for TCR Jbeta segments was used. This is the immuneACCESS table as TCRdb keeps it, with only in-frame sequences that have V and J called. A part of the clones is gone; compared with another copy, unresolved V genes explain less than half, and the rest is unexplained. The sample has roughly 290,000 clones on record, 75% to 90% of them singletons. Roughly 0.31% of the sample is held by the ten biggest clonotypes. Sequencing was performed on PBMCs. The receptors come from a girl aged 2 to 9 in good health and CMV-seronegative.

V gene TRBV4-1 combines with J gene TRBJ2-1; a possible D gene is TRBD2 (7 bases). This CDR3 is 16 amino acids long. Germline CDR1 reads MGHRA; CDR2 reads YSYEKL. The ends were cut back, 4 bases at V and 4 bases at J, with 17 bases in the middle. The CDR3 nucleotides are TGCGCCAGCAGCCTAGTGGACAGCGGGGCTTACAATGAGCAGTTCTTC. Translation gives CASSLVDSGAYNEQFF.

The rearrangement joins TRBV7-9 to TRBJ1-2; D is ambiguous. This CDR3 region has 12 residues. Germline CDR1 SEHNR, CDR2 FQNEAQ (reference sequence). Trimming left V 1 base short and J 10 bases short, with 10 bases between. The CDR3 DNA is TGTGCCAGCAGCTTAGAAGGGAGACCCTACACCTTC. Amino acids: CASSLEGRPYTF.

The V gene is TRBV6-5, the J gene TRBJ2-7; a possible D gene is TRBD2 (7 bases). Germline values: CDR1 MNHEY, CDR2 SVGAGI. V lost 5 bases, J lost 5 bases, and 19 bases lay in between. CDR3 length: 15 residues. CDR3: CASSHGAGALHEQYF. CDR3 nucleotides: TGTGCCAGCAGTCACGGGGCGGGGGCCCTCCACGAGCAGTACTTC.

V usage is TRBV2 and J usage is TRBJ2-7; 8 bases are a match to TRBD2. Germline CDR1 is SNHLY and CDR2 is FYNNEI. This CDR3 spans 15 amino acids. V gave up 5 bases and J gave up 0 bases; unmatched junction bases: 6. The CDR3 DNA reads TGTGCCAGCAGTCGACTAGCGTGGAGCTCCTACGAGCAGTACTTC. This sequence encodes CASSRLAWSSYEQYF.

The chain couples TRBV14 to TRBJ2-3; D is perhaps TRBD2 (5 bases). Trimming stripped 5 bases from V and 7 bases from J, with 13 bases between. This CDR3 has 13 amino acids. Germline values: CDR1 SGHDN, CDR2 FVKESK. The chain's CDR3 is CASSVRRLYTQYF. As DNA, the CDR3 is TGTGCCAGCAGCGTCCGGAGGTTGTATACGCAGTATTTT.

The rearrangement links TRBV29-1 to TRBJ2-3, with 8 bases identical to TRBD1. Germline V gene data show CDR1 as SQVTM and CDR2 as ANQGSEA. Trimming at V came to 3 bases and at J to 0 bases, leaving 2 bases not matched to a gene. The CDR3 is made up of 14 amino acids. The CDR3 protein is CSVDQGASTDTQYF. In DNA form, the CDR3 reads TGCAGCGTTGACCAGGGGGCGAGCACAGATACGCAGTATTTT.

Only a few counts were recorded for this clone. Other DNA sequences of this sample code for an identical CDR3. The CDR3 is CASSGGGSYEQYF. The CDR3 nucleotides are TGTGCCAGCAGTGGGGGGGGAAGTTACGAGCAGTACTTC. The chain combines TRBV6-1 with TRBJ2-7; 7 positions match TRBD2. The V gene end was trimmed by 4 bases and the J gene end by 4 bases; junction bases not matched to a gene: 4. The germline V gene encodes CDR1 MNHNS and CDR2 SASEGT. The CDR3 runs 13 residues.

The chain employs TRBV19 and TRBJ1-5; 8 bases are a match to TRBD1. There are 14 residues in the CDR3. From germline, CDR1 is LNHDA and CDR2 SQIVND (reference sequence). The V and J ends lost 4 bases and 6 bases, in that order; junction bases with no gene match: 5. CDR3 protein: CASSTGGRIQPQHF. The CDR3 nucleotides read TGTGCCAGTAGTACAGGGGGCCGGATTCAGCCCCAGCATTTT. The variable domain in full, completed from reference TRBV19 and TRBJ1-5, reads DGGITQSPKYLFRKEGQNVTLSCEQNLNHDAMYWYRQDPGQGLRLIYYSQIVNDFQKGDIAEGYSVSREKKESFPLTVTSAQKNPTAFYLCASSTGGRIQPQHFGDGTRLSIL.

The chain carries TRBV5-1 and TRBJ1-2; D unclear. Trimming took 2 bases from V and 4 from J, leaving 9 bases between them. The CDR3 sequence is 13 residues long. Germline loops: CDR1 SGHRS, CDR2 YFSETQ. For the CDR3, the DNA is TGCGCCAGCAGCTTCACAGATCCCTATGGCTACACCTTC. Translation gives CASSFTDPYGYTF.

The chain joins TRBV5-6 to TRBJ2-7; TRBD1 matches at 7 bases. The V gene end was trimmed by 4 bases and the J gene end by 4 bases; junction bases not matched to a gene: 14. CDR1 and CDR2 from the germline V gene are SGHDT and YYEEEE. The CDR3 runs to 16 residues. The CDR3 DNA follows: TGTGCCAGCAGCCCGACGACAGGGTTAGGTCTTTACGAGCAGTACTTC. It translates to CASSPTTGLGLYEQYF.

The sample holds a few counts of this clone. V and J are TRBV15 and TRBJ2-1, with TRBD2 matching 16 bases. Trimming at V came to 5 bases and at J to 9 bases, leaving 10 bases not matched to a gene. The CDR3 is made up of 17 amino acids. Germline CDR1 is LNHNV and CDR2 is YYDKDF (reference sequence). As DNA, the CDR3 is TGTGCCACCAGCCGCGAACCAGGGACTAGCGGGAGGGGTGAGCAGTTCTTC. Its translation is CATSREPGTSGRGEQFF.

The CDR3 coding sequence is TGTGCCAGCAGAAATCGGGGGGCCACTAATGAAAAACTGTTTTTT. It is translated as CASRNRGATNEKLFF. V is TRBV27 and J is TRBJ1-4; tentatively, D is TRBD1 (6 bases). CDR1 and CDR2 from the germline V gene are MNHEY and SMNVEV (reference sequence). V gave up 6 bases and J gave up 2 bases, with 13 bases separating them. This CDR3 spans 15 amino acids. Filled out from reference TRBV27 and TRBJ1-4, the complete variable domain reads EAQVTQNPRYLITVTGKKLTVTCSQNMNHEYMSWYRQDPGLGLRQIYYSMNVEVTDKGDVPEGYKVSRKEKRNFPLILESPSPNQTSLYFCASRNRGATNEKLFFGSGTQLSVL.

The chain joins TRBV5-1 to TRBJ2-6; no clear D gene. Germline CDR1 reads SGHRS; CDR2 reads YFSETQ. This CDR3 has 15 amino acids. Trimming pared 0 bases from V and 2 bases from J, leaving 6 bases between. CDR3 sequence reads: CASSLAQPGANVLTF. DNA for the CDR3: TGCGCCAGCAGCTTGGCACAGCCTGGGGCCAACGTCCTGACTTTC. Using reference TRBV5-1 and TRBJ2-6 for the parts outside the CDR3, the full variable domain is KAGVTQTPRYLIKTRGQQVTLSCSPISGHRSVSWYQQTPGQGLQFLFEYFSETQRNKGNFPGRFSGRQFSNSRSEMNVSTLELGDSALYLCASSLAQPGANVLTFGAGSRLTVL.

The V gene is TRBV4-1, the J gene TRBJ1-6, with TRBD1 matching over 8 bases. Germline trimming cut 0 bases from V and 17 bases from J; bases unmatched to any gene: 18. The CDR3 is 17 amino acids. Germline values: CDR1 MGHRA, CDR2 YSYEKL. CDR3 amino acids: CASSQDLPLGNRGLVHF. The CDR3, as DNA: TGCGCCAGCAGCCAAGATCTTCCTTTGGGAAACAGGGGGTTGGTCCACTTT.

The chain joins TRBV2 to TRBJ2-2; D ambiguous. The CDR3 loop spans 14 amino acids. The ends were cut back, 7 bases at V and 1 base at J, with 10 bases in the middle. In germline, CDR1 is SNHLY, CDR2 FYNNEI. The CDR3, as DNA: TGTGCCAGCATCGAGGTCAGGAACACCGGGGAGCTGTTTTTT. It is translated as CASIEVRNTGELFF. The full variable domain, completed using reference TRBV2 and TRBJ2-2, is EPEVTQTPSHQVTQMGQEVILRCVPISNHLYFYWYRQILGQKVEFLVSFYNNEISEKSEIFDDQFSVERPDGSNFTLKIRSTKLEDSAMYFCASIEVRNTGELFFGEGSRLTVL.

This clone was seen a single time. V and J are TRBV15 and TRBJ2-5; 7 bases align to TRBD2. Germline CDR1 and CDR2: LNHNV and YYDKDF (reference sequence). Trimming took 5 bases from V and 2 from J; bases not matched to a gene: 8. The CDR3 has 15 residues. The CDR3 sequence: CATSRTGLLQETQYF. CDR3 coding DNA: TGTGCCACCAGCCGAACGGGACTACTTCAAGAGACCCAGTACTTC. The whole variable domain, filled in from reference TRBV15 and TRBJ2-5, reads DAMVIQNPRYQVTQFGKPVTLSCSQTLNHNVMYWYQQKSSQAPKLLFHYYDKDFNNEADTPDNFQSRRPNTSFCFLDIRSPGLGDTAMYLCATSRTGLLQETQYFGPGTRLLVL.

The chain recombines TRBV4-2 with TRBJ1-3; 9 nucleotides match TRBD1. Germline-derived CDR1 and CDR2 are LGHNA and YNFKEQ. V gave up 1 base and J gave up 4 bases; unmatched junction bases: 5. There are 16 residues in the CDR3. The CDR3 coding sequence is TGTGCCAGCAGCCAAGTCTGGACAGGGGCCGGAAACACCATATATTTT. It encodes CASSQVWTGAGNTIYF.

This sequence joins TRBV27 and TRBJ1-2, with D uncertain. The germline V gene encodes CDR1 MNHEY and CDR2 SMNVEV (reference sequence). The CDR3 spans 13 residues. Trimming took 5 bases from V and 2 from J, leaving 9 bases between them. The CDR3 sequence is CASSPKANYGYTF. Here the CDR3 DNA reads TGTGCCAGCAGTCCCAAAGCAAACTATGGCTACACCTTC.

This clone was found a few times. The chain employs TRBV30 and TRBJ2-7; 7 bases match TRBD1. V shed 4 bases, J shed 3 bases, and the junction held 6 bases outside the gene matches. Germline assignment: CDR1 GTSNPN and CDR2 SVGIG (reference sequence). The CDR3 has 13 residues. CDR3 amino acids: CAWTTGTVYEQYF. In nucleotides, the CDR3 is TGTGCCTGGACCACCGGGACAGTCTACGAGCAGTACTTC.

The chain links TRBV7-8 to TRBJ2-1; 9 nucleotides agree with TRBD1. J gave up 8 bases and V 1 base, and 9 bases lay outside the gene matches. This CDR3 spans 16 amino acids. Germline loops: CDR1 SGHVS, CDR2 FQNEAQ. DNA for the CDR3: TGTGCCAGCAGCTTAGAAGGGACAGGGTTTACAGATGAGCAGTTCTTC. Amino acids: CASSLEGTGFTDEQFF.

This CDR3 reads CASGQTNTGELFF. As DNA, the CDR3 is TGTGCCAGCGGGCAGACGAACACCGGGGAGCTGTTTTTT. This chain links TRBV9 with TRBJ2-2, with unresolved D. The CDR3 is made up of 13 amino acids. Per germline, CDR1 SGDLS and CDR2 YYNGEE. Trimming stripped 7 bases from V and 0 bases from J, with 7 bases between.

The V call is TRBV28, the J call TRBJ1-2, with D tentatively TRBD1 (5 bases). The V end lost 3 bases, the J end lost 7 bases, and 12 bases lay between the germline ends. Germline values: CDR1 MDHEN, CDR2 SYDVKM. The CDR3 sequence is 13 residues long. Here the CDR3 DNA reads TGTGCCAGCAGTTTCGGCAGGGAGGTTGGCTACACCTTC. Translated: CASSFGREVGYTF.